This passage covers 19 T cell receptor beta chains from one sample sequenced in a study of T cell repertoires in cytomegalovirus infection (dated by TCRdb to the late 2010s). The run used an Illumina HiSeq 1500. The public reads were quality trimmed at Q25 with fastp and then assembled into clones with MiXCR by TCRdb, keeping productive beta chains. Identical CDR3 proteins give one entry, which carries the most common genes and DNA. This sample gives about 360,000 distinct CDR3 sequences in total; 15% to 20% of them show up just once. Jointly, the top ten make up less than 9.5% of the sample. Material: PBMCs. The receptors derive from a human donor in good health (CMV status not recorded). Some clones in this sample may be carry-over from other donors' samples.

This clonotype was picked up a small number of times. This chain connects TRBV19 to TRBJ1-1; D remains unclear. The CDR3 is 16 amino acids. CDR1 and CDR2 (germline): LNHDA, SQIVND (reference sequence). V was clipped by 0 bases and J by 1 base, with 12 bases between them. CDR3 loop: CASSIEVGRRNTEAFF. The CDR3 nucleotides are TGTGCCAGTAGTATAGAAGTAGGGCGGAGGAACACTGAAGCTTTCTTT.

This clonotype was observed many times. The chain combines TRBV10-3 with TRBJ2-3; D is uncertain. The V gene's germline CDR1 is ENHRY and CDR2 SYGVKD. The CDR3 is 12 amino acids. V lost 10 bases to trimming and J lost 2 bases, with 10 bases between them. This CDR3 is CATQSDTDTQYF. The CDR3 region has the DNA TGTGCCACTCAGTCGGACACAGATACGCAGTATTTT.

The chain uses TRBV6-1 and TRBJ2-7; D not certain. The CDR3 totals 12 residues. V lost 6 bases to trimming and J lost 0 bases, with 6 bases between them. From germline, CDR1 is MNHNS and CDR2 SASEGT. The CDR3, as DNA: TGTGCCAGCAGGGAGAGCTCCTACGAGCAGTACTTC. Amino acids: CASRESSYEQYF.

This clonotype showed up many times. At one of its ends the junction is not consistent with the germline gene, which may arise from a read error. The rearrangement links TRBV7-9 to TRBJ2-4; TRBD1 or TRBD2 may be the D gene (5 bases each). CDR1 SEHNR and CDR2 FQNEAQ come from the germline V gene (reference sequence). This CDR3 spans 13 amino acids. The CDR3 sequence is CASSIGATNIQYF. CDR3 DNA sequence: TGTGCCAGCAGCATCGGGGCCACAAACATTCAGTACTTC.

This clonotype has a count of ten or more. The chain is built from TRBV7-6 and TRBJ2-5, with D possibly TRBD1 on 6 matching bases. V gave up 2 bases and J gave up 5 bases, with 15 bases separating them. The CDR3 contains 15 residues. The V gene's germline CDR1 is SGHVS and CDR2 FNYEAQ. CDR3 sequence: CASSLPTGLGETQYF. CDR3 nucleotide sequence: TGTGCCAGCAGCTTACCTACAGGGTTAGGGGAGACCCAGTACTTC. Variable domain in full (rest from reference TRBV7-6 and TRBJ2-5): GAGVSQSPRYKVTKRGQDVALRCDPISGHVSLYWYRQALGQGPEFLTYFNYEAQQDKSGLPNDRFSAERPEGSISTLTIQRTEQRDSAMYRCASSLPTGLGETQYFGPGTRLLVL.

This clonotype was seen many times. CDR3: CASSEIAGGIDEQFF. As DNA, the CDR3 is TGTGCCAGCAGTGAAATAGCGGGGGGGATCGATGAGCAGTTCTTC. V gene TRBV6-1 combines with J gene TRBJ2-1; TRBD2 agrees at 11 bases. V was clipped by 2 bases and J by 8 bases; unmatched bases: 5. Germline CDR1 and CDR2: MNHNS and SASEGT. The CDR3 covers 15 residues.

This clonotype was seen repeatedly, ten times or more. V usage is TRBV28 and J usage is TRBJ2-3, with D tentatively TRBD1 or TRBD2 (6 bases each). Trimming stripped 6 bases from V and 4 bases from J, with 17 bases between. CDR1 is MDHEN, CDR2 SYDVKM, per germline. CDR3 length: 15 residues. The CDR3 sequence: CASRPTGTGADTQYF. The CDR3 DNA follows: TGTGCCAGCAGACCTACAGGGACTGGAGCAGATACGCAGTATTTT.

In this sample, this clonotype turned up a few times. The chain uses TRBV6-5 and TRBJ1-3; D uncertain. V was cut by 6 bases and J by 4 bases, with 16 bases left in between. The CDR3 has 15 residues. Per germline, CDR1 MNHEY and CDR2 SVGAGI. CDR3 in DNA: TGTGCCAGCAGGGAAAGACACTCCGTGGGAAACACCATATATTTT. It yields the protein CASRERHSVGNTIYF.

In this sample, this clonotype turned up many times. This chain uses TRBV27 with TRBJ2-1, with 8 bases that match TRBD2. V shed 2 bases, J shed 14 bases, and the junction held 11 bases outside the gene matches. The CDR3 spans 14 residues. Germline CDR1 MNHEY, CDR2 SMNVEV (reference sequence). CDR3 loop: CASSLLTRAGEKFF. As DNA, the CDR3 is TGTGCCAGCAGTTTACTAACTAGAGCGGGGGAGAAGTTCTTC.

Many counts were recorded for this clonotype. The rearrangement joins TRBV6-2 or TRBV6-3 to TRBJ2-7; 7 positions agree with TRBD2. V lost 9 bases to trimming and J lost 6 bases; unmatched junction nucleotides: 17. CDR3 size: 15 residues. In germline, CDR1 is MNHEY, CDR2 SVGEGT. Written as DNA, the CDR3 is TGTGCCAGTCACGAGGGGAGGGTTACCGACGGCGAGCAGTACTTC. Amino acid sequence: CASHEGRVTDGEQYF.

This clonotype was detected only a few times. The chain is built from TRBV19 and TRBJ2-1; TRBD2 aligns across 14 bases. V shed 3 bases, J shed 16 bases, and the junction held 8 bases outside the gene matches. The germline CDR1 and CDR2 sequences are LNHDA and SQIVND (reference sequence). The CDR3 consists of 14 residues. In DNA form, the CDR3 reads TGTGCCAGTAGTATCGGGACTAGCGGGAGAAAGATTTTCTTC. Translation gives CASSIGTSGRKIFF.

The chain links TRBV2 to TRBJ1-2; no reliable D call. From germline, CDR1 is SNHLY and CDR2 FYNNEI. Trimming removed 1 base from V and 0 bases from J, with 9 bases in between. CDR3 length: 15 residues. DNA of the CDR3: TGTGCCAGCAGTGAAGTAAAGGGAGCTAACTATGGCTACACCTTC. Protein product: CASSEVKGANYGYTF.

This clonotype was counted at least ten times. The CDR3 DNA follows: TGTGCCAGCAGCGCTTTAGGGAACATTCAGTACTTC. This gives the protein CASSALGNIQYF. The chain has TRBV7-2 and TRBJ2-4, with D unclear. Per the germline V gene, CDR1 is SGHTA and CDR2 is FQGNSA. Trimming cost V 5 bases and J 7 bases, with 9 bases left between them. The CDR3 is 12 amino acids.

This clonotype was counted ten times or more. The chain employs TRBV6-2 or TRBV6-3 and TRBJ2-1, with D hard to call. Between the trimmed V and J ends, which lost 6 bases and 3 bases, there was a span of 6 bases. The CDR3 sequence is 12 residues long. Germline assignment: CDR1 MNHEY and CDR2 SVGEGT. This CDR3 reads CASSHNYNEQFF. The CDR3, as DNA: TGTGCCAGCAGCCATAACTACAATGAGCAGTTCTTC.

Many counts were recorded for this clonotype. This rearrangement joins TRBV4-1 to TRBJ1-6; the D gene is possibly TRBD1 (6 bases). Per the germline V gene, CDR1 is MGHRA and CDR2 is YSYEKL. This CDR3 spans 17 amino acids. With 0 bases removed from V and 7 bases from J, the gap between germline ends came to 16 bases. CDR3 sequence reads: CASSQDPRRGLNSPLHF. CDR3 DNA sequence: TGCGCCAGCAGCCAAGACCCAAGGCGGGGGCTGAATTCACCCCTCCACTTT.

This clonotype was recorded once. Here the CDR3 reads CASSTPSQAGETQYF. The CDR3 nucleotides are TGTGCCAGCTCAACCCCGAGCCAAGCTGGAGAGACCCAGTACTTC. The J gene is TRBJ2-5, the V gene TRBV18; D is unclear. V was cut by 5 bases and J by 4 bases, with 17 bases left in between. The CDR3 sequence is 15 residues long. The germline V gene has CDR1 KGHSH and CDR2 LQKENI.

V is TRBV7-2 and J is TRBJ1-6, with TRBD1 as a possible D gene (5 bases). The CDR3 runs to 17 residues. Per the germline V gene, CDR1 is SGHTA and CDR2 is FQGNSA. The germline V and J ends were trimmed by 5 bases and 8 bases, with 22 bases remaining between them. The CDR3 DNA follows: TGTGCCAGCAGCCCCACCCCCATGGGGCAGACTCATTCACCCCTCCACTTT. The encoded protein is CASSPTPMGQTHSPLHF. Combining the CDR3 with reference TRBV7-2 and TRBJ1-6 gives the whole variable domain GAGVSQSPSNKVTEKGKDVELRCDPISGHTALYWYRQSLGQGLEFLIYFQGNSAPDKSGLPSDRFSAERTGGSVSTLTIQRTQQEDSAVYLCASSPTPMGQTHSPLHFGNGTRLTVT.

This clonotype came up many times. The V gene is TRBV4-3, the J gene TRBJ1-1; a weak D match, TRBD1 (6 bases). V was cut by 2 bases and J by 4 bases, with 14 bases left in between. The CDR3 runs 15 residues. Germline CDR1 is LGHNA and CDR2 is YSLEER. CDR3 loop: CASSQSGGGGTEAFF. DNA for the CDR3: TGCGCCAGCAGCCAAAGTGGGGGAGGGGGCACTGAAGCTTTCTTT.

This clonotype was counted many times. V and J are TRBV7-9 and TRBJ1-1; D is unresolved. The CDR3 length is 15 residues. Between the trimmed V and J ends, which lost 5 bases and 7 bases, there was a span of 20 bases. The germline V gene encodes CDR1 SEHNR and CDR2 FQNEAQ (reference sequence). The CDR3 protein is CASSTNRAPGGEAFF. As DNA, the CDR3 is TGTGCCAGCAGCACAAACCGGGCCCCGGGTGGTGAAGCTTTCTTT.